These 5 T cell receptor beta chains were sequenced from one sample in a study of blood T cell repertoires in COVID-19. Only in-frame clones appear in the TCRdb table, and some are missing; sequencing was by immunoSEQ multiplex PCR. The sample has 160,000 or so clones, about 81% seen once. The sequenced material came from peripheral blood. All receptors derive from a human donor in a cohort sampled during active COVID-19.

The chain couples TRBV28 to TRBJ2-7; weak D call: TRBD2 (6 bases). Germline V gene sequence: CDR1 MDHEN, CDR2 SYDVKM. Between the trimmed V and J ends, which lost 2 bases and 5 bases, there was a span of 10 bases. The CDR3 totals 13 residues. The CDR3 protein is CASSLLARNEQYF. In DNA, the CDR3 is TGTGCCAGCAGTTTACTAGCGCGGAACGAGCAGTACTTC.

This clone was seen just once. The chain has TRBV5-1 and TRBJ2-5; D is undetermined. Per germline, CDR1 SGHRS and CDR2 YFSETQ. Between the trimmed V and J ends, which lost 0 bases and 10 bases, there was a span of 10 bases. This CDR3 contains 12 residues. The CDR3 DNA reads as TGCGCCAGCAGCTTGGGACCCCGAGGCCAGTACTTC. Amino acids: CASSLGPRGQYF.

This CDR3 is CASSRATGFYEQYF. The CDR3 DNA sequence: TGTGCCAGTAGCCGGGCGACAGGGTTCTACGAGCAGTACTTC. V gene TRBV19 combines with J gene TRBJ2-7; TRBD1 aligns across 7 bases. CDR3 length equals 14 residues. Germline V gene data show CDR1 as LNHDA and CDR2 as SQIVND (reference sequence). V lost 6 bases and J lost 3; bases outside the gene matches: 8. Supplemented by reference TRBV19 and TRBJ2-7, the full variable domain reads DGGITQSPKYLFRKEGQNVTLSCEQNLNHDAMYWYRQDPGQGLRLIYYSQIVNDFQKGDIAEGYSVSREKKESFPLTVTSAQKNPTAFYLCASSRATGFYEQYFGPGTRLTVT.

This chain uses TRBV5-4 with TRBJ1-2; 8 positions match TRBD1. Looked up from germline, CDR1 is SGHNT and CDR2 is YYREEE (reference sequence). The CDR3 totals 17 residues. After removal of 1 base from V and 4 bases from J, the junction contained 12 bases not matched to a gene. In DNA, the CDR3 is TGTGCCAGCAGCTTGTTTTCCGGACAGGGACAAGGCTATGGCTACACCTTC. This translates into CASSLFSGQGQGYGYTF.

This chain uses TRBV4-3 with TRBJ1-1; D ambiguous. The V and J ends lost 0 bases and 10 bases respectively, with 12 bases between them. Germline-derived CDR1 and CDR2 are LGHNA and YSLEER. This CDR3 is 13 amino acids long. CDR3 in DNA: TGCGCCAGCAGCCAAGATAGGAGTCAACCAGCTTTCTTT. Translation gives CASSQDRSQPAFF.